Sequencing of this T cell receptor beta chain was carried out in a study of T cells in Graves' hyperthyroidism and ophthalmopathy. Study-wide findings and caveats: Most thyroid clonotypes expanded above 0.001 appeared in blood too.

Amplified TCR beta CDR3 regions came from RNA transcripts. HTBI primers were used for first-round RT-PCR of the TCR CDR3. A single record per CDR3 protein comes from TCRdb applying MiXCR to the multiplex PCR reads. The table includes hundreds of thousands of distinct CDR3 sequences, roughly an eighth detected once. This clonotype was recorded many times. No antigen is known for it. Under 3 months was the duration of disease in ophthalmopathy patients, who also had a Clinical Activity Score of at least 3 and a NOSPECS grade of at least 4. The CDR3 consists of 17 residues. The V end was cut by 9 bases, the J end by 0 bases, with 21 bases between.

Source material: blood. The gene calls are TRBV12-3 or TRBV12-4 and TRBJ2-1; unclear D gene. The receptor was isolated from a woman aged 40 to 49 with Graves' ophthalmopathy. Here the CDR3 reads CASFYPSRFRSYNEQFF. The CDR3 nucleotides are TGTGCCAGTTTTTATCCCTCCCGCTTTCGCTCCTACAATGAGCAGTTCTTC.